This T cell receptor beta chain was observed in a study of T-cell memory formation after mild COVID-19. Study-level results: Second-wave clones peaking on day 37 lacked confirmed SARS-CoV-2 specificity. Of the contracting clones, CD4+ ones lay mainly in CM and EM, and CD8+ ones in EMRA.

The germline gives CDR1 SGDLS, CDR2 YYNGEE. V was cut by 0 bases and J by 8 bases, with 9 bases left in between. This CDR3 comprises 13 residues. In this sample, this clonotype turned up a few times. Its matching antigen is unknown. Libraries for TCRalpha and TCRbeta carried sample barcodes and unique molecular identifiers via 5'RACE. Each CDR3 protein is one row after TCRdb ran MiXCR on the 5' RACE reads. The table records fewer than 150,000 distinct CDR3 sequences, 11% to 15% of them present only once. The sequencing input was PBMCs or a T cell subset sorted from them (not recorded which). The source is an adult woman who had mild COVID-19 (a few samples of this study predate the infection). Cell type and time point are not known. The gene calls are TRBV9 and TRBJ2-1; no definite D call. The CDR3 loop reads CASSVEPWDEQFF. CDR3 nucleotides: TGTGCCAGCAGCGTAGAACCATGGGATGAGCAGTTCTTC.